What follows are 4 T cell receptor beta chains derived from one specimen sequenced in a study of CD8 T cells in ankylosing spondylitis. One entry per CDR3 protein results from TCRdb running MiXCR on the 5' RACE reads. The table shows about 130,000 distinct CDR3 sequences, with approximately 10% occurring only once. Source material: blood, either unsorted or a sorted T cell fraction (not recorded which). The receptors originated from a male donor with ankylosing spondylitis or in good health (not recorded which).

This clonotype was counted only a few times. The CDR3 DNA sequence: TGCAGTGCCGTCCGGGACAGGGGGGTTCAAGAGACCCAGTACTTC. Its protein product is CSAVRDRGVQETQYF. The chain employs TRBV20-1 and TRBJ2-5, with TRBD1 matching over 11 bases. The CDR3 length is 15 residues. CDR1 and CDR2 from the germline V gene are DFQATT and SNEGSKA (reference sequence). Losses at the gene ends were 6 bases for V and 2 bases for J; bases not matched to a gene: 8.

This clonotype was counted many times. The chain uses TRBV6-6 and TRBJ2-7; TRBD2 agrees at 7 bases. Germline-derived CDR1 and CDR2 are MNHNY and SVGAGI (reference sequence). Trimming took 10 bases from V and 0 from J; bases not matched to a gene: 6. This CDR3 is built from 13 residues. This chain's CDR3 is CATRREDSYEQYF. The CDR3 nucleotides are TGTGCCACCCGTCGGGAGGACTCCTACGAGCAGTACTTC.

The chain carries TRBV7-9 and TRBJ2-1; 8 nucleotides match TRBD2. Germline assignment: CDR1 SEHNR and CDR2 FQNEAQ (reference sequence). V lost 1 base, J lost 1 base, and 6 bases stayed unmatched. The CDR3 extends over 17 amino acids. Here the CDR3 reads CASSLESGSGSYNEQFF. DNA of the CDR3: TGTGCCAGCAGCTTAGAGAGCGGGAGCGGGTCCTACAATGAGCAGTTCTTC.

This clonotype showed up many times. The gene calls are TRBV7-2 and TRBJ2-7; TRBD2 is a possible D gene (5 bases). Trimming stripped 1 base from V and 0 bases from J, with 13 bases between. Germline loops: CDR1 SGHTA, CDR2 FQGNSA. The CDR3 is made up of 16 amino acids. CDR3 region: CASSLGLASLSYEQYF. Written as DNA, the CDR3 is TGTGCCAGCAGCTTAGGCCTAGCTTCACTCTCCTACGAGCAGTACTTC.